This T cell receptor beta chain emerged from a study of shared clonotypes between healthy human individuals (dated by TCRdb to 2020 to 2022). The study in broad terms: Three men and two women, aged 18 to 49 years, made up the cohort. Per donor, three plates each were used for CD4 naive and CD4 memory, two for CD8 naive, and one for CD8 memory. Blood TCR repertoires of a handful of healthy adults were deeply sequenced to estimate repertoire size and the extent of clonotype sharing between individuals. To increase sequencing depth and limit assay-specific biases, TCR repertoire library preparation and sequencing were carried out by different laboratories using diverse techniques. Between about 0.85 and 9.5 billion PBMCs per donor were obtained by leukapheresis. Overall study outcomes, separate from this receptor: Because the study included a small number of donors, the genetic and exposure-history diversity represented was limited. Incomplete sequencing was indicated by rarefaction of sorted-subset datasets, despite the large sequencing depth. Across a handful of donors, 4.5% to 6.5% of naive CD4, roughly 3.5% of naive CD8, 2.3% of memory CD4, and approximately 0.4% of memory CD8 clonotypes were shared. Pairwise subsampling indicated that sequencing depth was expected to affect the degree of clonotype sharing among donors. Clonotypes shared by all four sorted-subset donors showed higher generation probabilities than non-shared clonotypes. Sampling was limited to blood, and TCR repertoires in tissue likely differ from TCR repertoires in blood. Estimated clonotype richness was generally larger for naive than for memory subsets.

Concerning this clone itself: Its cognate antigen has yet to be identified. The record has no base qualities; no much larger clone is one base away.

The donors were healthy, HIV-negative adults who had no recently reported acute infections or vaccinations. All donors were Caucasian adults living in Nashville, Tennessee, USA. CD4+ T cells were enriched through magnetic negative selection, after which naive cells were positively selected on CD45RA and the remaining negative fraction served as the memory subset. Blood was collected by leukapheresis, and PBMCs were isolated by Ficoll-Histopaque density gradient centrifugation and then cryopreserved in liquid nitrogen vapor phase. Analytical flow cytometry was used to check the purity and quantity of every magnetically sorted T cell population. Genomic DNA was isolated from every sorted fraction and measured by UV absorbance on a Nanodrop 2000c. The V end gives up 7 bases and the J end 4 bases, leaving 15 bases in the junction not matched to a gene. Including the terminal cysteine and phenylalanine, the CDR3 comprises 17 residues. The retained sequence is limited to the CDR3, 51 bases, with the frame set at the first base. Via the germline V gene (reference sequence), CDR1 is SEHNR and CDR2 FQNEAQ.

TCR CDR3 regions were amplified from genomic DNA by multiplex PCR using the deep immunoSEQ assay. For each cell subset, the extracted genomic DNA was distributed evenly across all wells of several immunoSEQ 96-well plates, and each plate served as one replicate. For sorted subsets, about 220 ng of genomic DNA, equivalent to around 30,000 T cell genomes, went into each replicate PCR. Purified libraries were quantified with a Qubit 3.0 fluorometer, sized on a Bioanalyzer 2100, and re-quantified with the KAPA Library Quantification kit. A separate single-read 150-cycle Illumina NextSeq 550 flow cell was used to sequence each immunoSEQ 96-well plate. In the paper's pipeline: Because the immunoSEQ output held only junctional sequences and lacked quality scores, the filtering could not match the filtering applied to full-length reads. To assign V/J genes and CDR3, sequences were annotated using PyIR, a Python wrapper for IgBLAST v1.9, with IMGT germline references. Any read was removed if the V/J assignment was weak (E-value above 1e-6), the CDR3 was missing, or the read contained stop codons, out-of-frame junctions, or ambiguous translated residues. A V3J clonotype was defined by an identical inferred V gene, J gene, and CDR3 amino acid sequence. To compute the percentage overlap between repertoires, the number of shared unique clonotypes was divided by the size of the smaller repertoire. Repertoire richness was assessed with RTK rarefaction, the Chao1 estimator, and Recon v2.1 estimates of unobserved clonotypes. OLGA was used to compute generation probabilities for all TCRbeta clonotypes that the gDNA method yielded from a handful of donors. TCRdb limited this immuneACCESS table to in-frame rearrangements with V and J called. A share of clones is missing; checked studies link under half to unresolved V genes, and the rest is unexplained. That table furnishes V, J and clone size, whereas the DNA furnished D and trimming. Across this sample there are 2.3 million or so clones, with 93% seen only once. In total, the top ten clones hold 0.39% of the sample.

The clonotype was recovered from a man aged 18 to 29 in good health. Some clones in this sample may be carry-over from other donors' samples. The V and J segments used are TRBV7-9 and TRBJ2-2, with 7 bases in between that match TRBD1. Sequencing was performed on naive CD4+ T cells from PBMCs. Sample cell subset or site, as interpreted from the label and publication: CD45RA+ positively selected. For the CDR3, the sequence is CASTQGSGTAFTGELFF. The DNA sequence is given as TGTGCCAGCACCCAGGGCTCCGGGACAGCGTTCACCGGGGAGCTGTTTTTT.